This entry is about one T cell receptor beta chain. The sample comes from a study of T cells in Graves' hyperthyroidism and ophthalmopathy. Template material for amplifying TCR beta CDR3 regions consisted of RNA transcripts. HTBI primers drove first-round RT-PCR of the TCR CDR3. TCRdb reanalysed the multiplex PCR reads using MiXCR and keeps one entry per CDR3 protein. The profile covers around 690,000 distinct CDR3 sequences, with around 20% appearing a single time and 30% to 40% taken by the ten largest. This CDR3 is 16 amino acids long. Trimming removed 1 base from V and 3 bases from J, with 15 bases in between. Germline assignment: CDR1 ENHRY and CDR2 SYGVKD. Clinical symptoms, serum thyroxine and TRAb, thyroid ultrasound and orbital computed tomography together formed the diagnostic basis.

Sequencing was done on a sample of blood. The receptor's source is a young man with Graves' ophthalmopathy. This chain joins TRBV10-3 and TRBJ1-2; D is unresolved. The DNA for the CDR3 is TGTGCCATCAGTGAGTTTACTAGGGCCCTTCACTATGGCTACACCTTC. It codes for CAISEFTRALHYGYTF.